Listed here are 10 T cell receptor beta chains from one sample, sequenced in a study of blood T cell repertoires in COVID-19. Generated by immunoSEQ multiplex PCR, the TCRdb table keeps only in-frame clones and is missing some. The sample records 150,000 to 200,000 clones, approximately 86% being singletons. The sequenced sample consisted of PBMCs or T cells enriched from blood (not recorded which). The receptors here all came from a woman aged 55-70 years with acute COVID-19.

The chain joins TRBV25-1 to TRBJ2-3; possible D gene TRBD2, 6 bases. V dropped 4 bases and J dropped 3 bases, with 14 bases sitting between them. CDR1 is MGHDK, CDR2 SYGVNS, per germline. The CDR3 loop spans 15 amino acids. CDR3 DNA sequence: TGTGCCAGCAGTGCCGGGGGAGTGGGGACAGATACGCAGTATTTT. Translating it yields CASSAGGVGTDTQYF.

J is TRBJ2-6 and V is TRBV9; 7 nucleotides line up with TRBD1. The CDR3 sequence is 18 residues long. Germline CDR1 reads SGDLS; CDR2 reads YYNGEE. After removal of 4 bases from V and 0 bases from J, the junction contained 10 bases not matched to a gene. The DNA of the CDR3 is TGTGCCAGCAGCCCCCGGGACAGCGCTTACTCTGGGGCCAACGTCCTGACTTTC. Amino acids: CASSPRDSAYSGANVLTF.

The chain joins TRBV28 to TRBJ1-1, with 10 bases fitting TRBD1. This CDR3 region has 17 residues. Germline lookup yields CDR1 MDHEN and CDR2 SYDVKM. J gave up 2 bases and V 6 bases, and 12 bases lay outside the gene matches. CDR3 nucleotides: TGTGCCAGCAGCAACGGACAGGGGGATTATTTTAACACTGAAGCTTTCTTT. Translation: CASSNGQGDYFNTEAFF. Full variable domain (remainder filled in from reference TRBV28 and TRBJ1-1): DVKVTQSSRYLVKRTGEKVFLECVQDMDHENMFWYRQDPGLGLRLIYFSYDVKMKEKGDIPEGYSVSREKKERFSLILESASTNQTSMYLCASSNGQGDYFNTEAFFGQGTRLTVV.

V is TRBV7-2 and J is TRBJ1-3; D might be TRBD1 (5 bases). Germline V gene sequence: CDR1 SGHTA, CDR2 FQGNSA. Trimming removed 5 bases from V and 4 bases from J, with 15 bases in between. The CDR3 contains 15 residues. CDR3 amino acids: CASSPWPQVGNTIYF. In nucleotides, the CDR3 is TGTGCCAGCAGCCCCTGGCCACAGGTGGGAAACACCATATATTTT. Based on the CDR3 plus reference TRBV7-2 and TRBJ1-3, the full variable domain is GAGVSQSPSNKVTEKGKDVELRCDPISGHTALYWYRQSLGQGLEFLIYFQGNSAPDKSGLPSDRFSAERTGGSVSTLTIQRTQQEDSAVYLCASSPWPQVGNTIYFGEGSWLTVV.

The chain combines TRBV9 with TRBJ2-1; 13 nucleotides match TRBD2. The CDR3 has 17 residues. Germline loops: CDR1 SGDLS, CDR2 YYNGEE. The V segment lost 4 bases and the J segment 4 bases; nucleotides outside the gene matches: 8. Here the CDR3 DNA reads TGTGCCAGCAGCTTCCGGACTAGCGGGAGATTTTACAATGAGCAGTTCTTC. Translating it yields CASSFRTSGRFYNEQFF.

The V call is TRBV30, the J call TRBJ1-4, with D tentatively TRBD1 (5 bases). The CDR3 runs 14 residues. The V end lost 7 bases, the J end lost 8 bases, and 20 bases lay between the germline ends. Germline CDR1 and CDR2: GTSNPN and SVGIG (reference sequence). The CDR3 nucleotides read TGTGCCTATACGTCAGGTGGGGCCGACGAAAAACTGTTTTTT. Residues: CAYTSGGADEKLFF.

The chain is built from TRBV30 and TRBJ2-7; TRBD2 aligns across 8 bases. The germline CDR1 and CDR2 sequences are GTSNPN and SVGIG (reference sequence). V dropped 3 bases and J dropped 3; count of bases not matched to a gene: 10. The CDR3 spans 15 residues. CDR3 nucleotide sequence: TGTGCCTGGAGCTTAGGACTAGCAGTACACTACGAGCAGTACTTC. This codes for CAWSLGLAVHYEQYF. Using reference TRBV30 and TRBJ2-7 for the parts outside the CDR3, the full variable domain is SQTIHQWPATLVQPVGSPLSLECTVEGTSNPNLYWYRQAAGRGLQLLFYSVGIGQISSEVPQNLSASRPQDRQFILSSKKLLLSDSGFYLCAWSLGLAVHYEQYFGPGTRLTVT.

This clone appeared once. This rearrangement joins TRBV14 to TRBJ1-1; TRBD1 aligns across 9 bases. The CDR3 consists of 16 residues. Germline V lookup: CDR1 SGHDN, CDR2 FVKESK. With 2 bases clipped from V and 3 bases from J, the junction kept 7 bases outside the gene matches. CDR3 nucleotide sequence: TGTGCCAGCAGCCAATTTAGCGGACAGGGGTACACTGAAGCTTTCTTT. Its protein is CASSQFSGQGYTEAFF.

The chain links TRBV5-4 to TRBJ2-5, with 7 bases matching TRBD2. Looked up from germline, CDR1 is SGHNT and CDR2 is YYREEE (reference sequence). The CDR3 consists of 15 residues. Trimming cost V 6 bases and J 2 bases; bases outside gene matches: 10. As DNA, the CDR3 is TGTGCCAGCAACGGAGGGCGGGGGAGGCAAGAGACCCAGTACTTC. Residues: CASNGGRGRQETQYF.

The chain carries TRBV7-9 and TRBJ1-6; weak D call: TRBD1 (6 bases). Germline V gene lookup returns CDR1 SEHNR and CDR2 FQNEAQ (reference sequence). The V and J ends lost 5 bases and 7 bases respectively, with 12 bases between them. The CDR3 covers 14 residues. CDR3 bases: TGTGCCAGCAGCACCGGGCAGGGGAATTCACCCCTCCACTTT. As protein: CASSTGQGNSPLHF. The variable domain in full, with the rest retrieved from reference TRBV7-9 and TRBJ1-6, is DTGVSQNPRHKITKRGQNVTFRCDPISEHNRLYWYRQTLGQGPEFLTYFQNEAQLEKSRLLSDRFSAERPKGSFSTLEIQRTEQGDSAMYLCASSTGQGNSPLHFGNGTRLTVT.